These 2 T cell receptor beta chains share one sample of origin, sequenced in a study of a mutant IDH1 vaccine in newly diagnosed glioma. Their target antigens are unknown. Time point meaning: week 35, safety follow-up. Doses of 300 ug of mutant IDH1 20-mer peptide were given with topical imiquimod. The data were produced by immunoSEQ multiplex PCR, yet TCRdb's version contains in-frame clones alone and is incomplete. The data show about 54,000 clones, under 90% seen once. The material sequenced was PBMCs, taken from a glioma patient whose treatment included an IDH1 peptide vaccine. These receptors originate from a woman under 30 with glioma.

The CDR3 coding sequence is TGTGCCAGCAGCATTTACGCCGGGACAGGGGGCAAAGGAAACACCATATATTTT. This encodes CASSIYAGTGGKGNTIYF. The chain is built from TRBV2 and TRBJ1-3; 12 bases map to TRBD1. The CDR3 is 18 residues long. Germline loops: CDR1 SNHLY, CDR2 FYNNEI. V was pared by 6 bases and J by 4 bases, with 13 bases of the junction left unmatched.

This clone has a single count. V and J are TRBV11-3 and TRBJ2-5, with 15 bases aligning to TRBD2. V was pared by 5 bases and J by 4 bases, with 8 bases of the junction left unmatched. Per germline, CDR1 SGHNT and CDR2 YENEEA. The CDR3 loop spans 17 amino acids. CDR3 loop: CASSRTSGRAEGETQYF. CDR3 bases: TGTGCCAGCAGCCGGACTAGCGGGAGGGCCGAGGGAGAGACCCAGTACTTC.